This TCR beta chain is from a study of OX40 agonist ivuxolimab in advanced cancers. Peripheral blood came from all dose cohorts at three timepoints. Turning to this clone: The antigen is undetermined.

Some clones are missing from TCRdb's copy, which holds only in-frame ones; the method was immunoSEQ multiplex PCR. The data hold 90,000 to 95,000 clones, with approximately 81% observed a single time. Study-wide results and caveats: Low normalized T-cell clonal expansion was additionally recorded for some nonresponders. CD4+ and CD8+ blood T cells expanded clonally by week 6 at 0.1 to 3.0 mg/kg.

The V end lost 7 bases, the J end lost 2 bases, and 5 bases lay between the germline ends. This CDR3 comprises 11 residues. Germline CDR1 and CDR2: MNHEY and SVGAGI. The receptor was derived from an adult with an advanced solid tumor such as melanoma, head and neck, liver or kidney cancer. The chain has TRBV6-5 and TRBJ1-2, with D uncertain. The specimen was CD4+ or CD8+ T cells sorted from blood, collected in a trial of the OX40 agonist ivuxolimab. Here the CDR3 reads CASMANYGYTF. The CDR3 bases are TGTGCCAGCATGGCCAACTATGGCTACACCTTC.